This T cell receptor (beta chain) was identified during a study of CD8 T cells in ankylosing spondylitis. General observations from the study: Among TCR beta sequences, a motif of 7 to 9 highly homologous variants appeared characteristic of ankylosing spondylitis blood.

This clonotype has a handful of counts. Antigen: not known. Each CDR3 protein is one row after TCRdb ran MiXCR on the 5' RACE reads. This table has around 250,000 distinct CDR3 sequences, roughly 32% appearing once. The germline V and J ends were trimmed by 3 bases and 0 bases, with 18 bases remaining between them. Germline loops: CDR1 SQVTM, CDR2 ANQGSEA. There are 17 residues in the CDR3. The origin of this receptor is a male donor with ankylosing spondylitis or in good health (not recorded which). The chain links TRBV29-1 to TRBJ2-1; D is unresolved. Sequenced material: blood, either unsorted or a sorted T cell fraction (not recorded which). Here the CDR3 reads CSVDFKSSKSSYNEQFF. The DNA for the CDR3 is TGCAGCGTTGATTTTAAAAGCTCAAAGAGCTCCTACAATGAGCAGTTCTTC.